A few counts support the clone carrying this T cell receptor beta chain. Its target is not known. This record belongs to a study of vaccination effects on CD4 cells after COVID-19. CDR3 length equals 14 residues. Per germline, CDR1 MNHEY and CDR2 SVGAGI. V gave up 6 bases and J gave up 3 bases, with 14 bases separating them. Method: immunoSEQ multiplex PCR; TCRdb's copy keeps in-frame clones and lacks some. Among about 26,000 clones listed, approximately 78% were seen once. ViraFEST used viral peptide pools to expand antigen-specific CD4+ T cells before sequencing. Following culture for ten to eleven days, CD4+ T cells were isolated. PCR-confirmed SARS-CoV-2 infection occurred in the person between March and December 2020. Study results and caveats: New vaccine-induced clones dominated post-vaccine spike-reactive clones in convalescents. In the late period after vaccination, infection- and vaccine-induced clones contracted markedly.

This sequence originates from a human donor who had a prior SARS-CoV-2 infection. The genes are TRBV6-5 and TRBJ1-2; the D gene is possibly TRBD1 (6 bases). Material: CD4+ T cells from PBMCs cultured with HCoV-NL63 spike peptides, obtained before COVID-19 vaccination. The CDR3 here is CASRVGGAHYGYTF. CDR3 in DNA: TGTGCCAGCAGGGTGGGGGGCGCGCACTATGGCTACACCTTC.